The present TCR beta chain was sequenced within a study of T-cell reconstitution after alpha-beta-depleted transplantation in children. Unique molecular identifiers were incorporated when the TCRbeta library was constructed. TCRdb fed the PCR reads into MiXCR, producing one record per CDR3 protein. Found here are roughly 590,000 distinct CDR3 sequences, 16% of them singletons; the top ten hold 1.1%. This clonotype was seen repeatedly, ten times or more. With 6 bases removed from V and 1 base from J, the gap between germline ends came to 11 bases. The CDR3 spans 13 residues. Germline V gene sequence: CDR1 SQVTM, CDR2 ANQGSEA.

The clonotype was recovered from a human donor who donated a stem cell graft to a child with acute myeloid leukemia. The input for sequencing was PBMCs from the stem cell graft donor, taken from the stem cell graft. The chain recombines TRBV29-1 with TRBJ2-3; D might be TRBD1 (6 bases). The CDR3, as DNA: TGCAGCGTGGTGACAGGAGGCACAGATACGCAGTATTTT. Its translation is CSVVTGGTDTQYF.